This T cell receptor (beta chain) emerged from a study of tumor-infiltrating lymphocytes in oesophageal squamous cell carcinoma. TCRdb recomputed calls from the PCR reads with MiXCR, one row per CDR3 protein. The sample carries about 20,000 distinct CDR3 sequences, 39% recorded once. This clonotype was detected only a few times. Specimen: esophageal tumor tissue. This TCR was sampled from a male donor with esophageal squamous cell carcinoma.

As DNA, the CDR3 is TGTGCCAGCAGTTCGCCGGACCAGGGGGCCCAAGAGACCCAGTACTTC. Amino acids: CASSSPDQGAQETQYF. This rearrangement joins TRBV7-8 to TRBJ2-7; TRBD1 matches at 8 bases. The J call may be mistaken, given a closer DNA end match to TRBJ2-5. Germline V CDR1 and CDR2: SGHVS, FQNEAQ. This CDR3 has 16 amino acids.